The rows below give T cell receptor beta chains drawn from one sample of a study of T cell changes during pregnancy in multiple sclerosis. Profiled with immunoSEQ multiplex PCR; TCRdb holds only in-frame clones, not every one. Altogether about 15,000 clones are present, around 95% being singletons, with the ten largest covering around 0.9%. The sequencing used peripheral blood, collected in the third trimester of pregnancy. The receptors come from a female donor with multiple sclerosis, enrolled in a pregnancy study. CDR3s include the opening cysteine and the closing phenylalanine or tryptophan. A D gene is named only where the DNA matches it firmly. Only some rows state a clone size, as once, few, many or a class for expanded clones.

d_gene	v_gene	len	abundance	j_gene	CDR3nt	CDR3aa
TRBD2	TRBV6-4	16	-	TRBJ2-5	TGTGCCAGCCTTTTCGGGAGCGGGGGGTCGGAAGAGACCCAGTACTTC	CASLFGSGGSEETQYF
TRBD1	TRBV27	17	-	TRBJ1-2	TGTGCCAGCAGTCTGTCAGGGGGCGCCGGGGGGAACTATGGCTACACCTTC	CASSLSGGAGGNYGYTF
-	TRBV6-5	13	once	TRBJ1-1	TGTGCCAGCAGTTACCAGGGAAGCACTGAAGCTTTCTTT	CASSYQGSTEAFF
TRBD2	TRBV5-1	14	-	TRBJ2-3	TGCGCCAGCAGCTTGGCTAGCGGGAGAGATACGCAGTATTTT	CASSLASGRDTQYF
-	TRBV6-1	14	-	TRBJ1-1	TGTGCCAGCAGTGAAGAAGGGGGGGGAAGTGAAGCTTTCTTT	CASSEEGGGSEAFF
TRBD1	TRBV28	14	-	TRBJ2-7	TGTGCCAGCAGTAGACAGGGAAGGACCTACGAGCAGTACTTC	CASSRQGRTYEQYF
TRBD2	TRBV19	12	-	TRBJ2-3	TGTGCCAGTAGGATAGCGGGAGATACGCAGTATTTT	CASRIAGDTQYF
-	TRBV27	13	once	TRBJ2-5	TGTGCCAGCAGTTTCGGTGGCGGAGAGACCCAGTACTTC	CASSFGGGETQYF
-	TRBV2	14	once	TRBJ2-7	TGTGCCAGCAGTGATGGTAACAGGAGCTACGAGCAGTACTTC	CASSDGNRSYEQYF
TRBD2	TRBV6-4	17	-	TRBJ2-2	TGTGCCAGCAGTGTGTTAGCGGGAGCCCCAAACACCGGGGAGCTGTTTTTT	CASSVLAGAPNTGELFF
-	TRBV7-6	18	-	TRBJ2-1	TGTGCCAGCAGCCCCTATACGGGACAAGCTTTCTCCTACAATGAGCAGTTCTTC	CASSPYTGQAFSYNEQFF
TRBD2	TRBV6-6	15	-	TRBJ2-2	TGTGCCAGCAGGCGAGCAGCGGGGGGGACCGGGGAGCTGTTTTTT	CASRRAAGGTGELFF
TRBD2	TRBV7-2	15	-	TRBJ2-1	TGTGCCAGCAGCTCTACTAGCGGGAGGGGCAATGAGCAGTTCTTC	CASSSTSGRGNEQFF
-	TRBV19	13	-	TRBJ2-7	TGTGCCAGTAGTATGGGAACGGGGTTCGAGCAGTACTTC	CASSMGTGFEQYF
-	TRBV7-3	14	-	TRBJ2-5	TGTGCCAGCAGCTCCTCGGGTACCCAAGAGACCCAGTACTTC	CASSSSGTQETQYF
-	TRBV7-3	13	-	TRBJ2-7	TGTGCCAGCAGCTTAGGCTTATCCTACGAGCAGTACTTC	CASSLGLSYEQYF
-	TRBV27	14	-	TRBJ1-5	TGTGCCAGCAGTTTATGGGGGCCTAATCAGCCCCAGCATTTT	CASSLWGPNQPQHF
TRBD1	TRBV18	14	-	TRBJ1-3	TGTGCCAGCGGACAGGGGGCTTATGGAAACACCATATATTTT	CASGQGAYGNTIYF
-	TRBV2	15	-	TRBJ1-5	TGTGCCAGCAGTGAGGGGCAGGGGAGCAATCAGCCCCAGCATTTT	CASSEGQGSNQPQHF
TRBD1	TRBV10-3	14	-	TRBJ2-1	TGTGCCATCAGCGTTCAGGGGGCCTACAATGAGCAGTTCTTC	CAISVQGAYNEQFF
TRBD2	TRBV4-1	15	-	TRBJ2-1	TGCGCCAGCAGTCCTACTAGCGGGGGACCATATGAGCAGTTCTTC	CASSPTSGGPYEQFF
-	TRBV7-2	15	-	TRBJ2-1	TGTGCCAGCAGCCTCGAGGGCGGGGCCTACAATGAGCAGTTCTTC	CASSLEGGAYNEQFF
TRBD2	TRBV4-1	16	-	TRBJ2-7	TGCGCCAGCAGCCAACTAAAGCGGGGGGGAACCTACGAGCAGTACTTC	CASSQLKRGGTYEQYF
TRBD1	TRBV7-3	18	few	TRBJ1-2	TGTGCCAGCAGCTTAAGAGGACAGGGGGAACTTGGGCAAGGTGGCTACACCTTC	CASSLRGQGELGQGGYTF
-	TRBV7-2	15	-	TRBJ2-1	TGTGCCAGCAGCTTAGACAGGGATGATTACAATGAGCAGTTCTTC	CASSLDRDDYNEQFF
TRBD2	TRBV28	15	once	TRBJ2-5	TGTGCCAGCAGTTTAGCGGGAGGAGGGCAAGAGACCCAGTACTTC	CASSLAGGGQETQYF
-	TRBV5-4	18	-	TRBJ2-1	TGTGCCAGCAGCTTTAGGAGCGGCGCTCGATCGTCCTACAATGAGCAGTTCTTC	CASSFRSGARSSYNEQFF
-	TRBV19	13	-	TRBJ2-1	TGTGCTACCCGGGAGAGGGGCTACAATGAGCAGTTCTTC	CATRERGYNEQFF
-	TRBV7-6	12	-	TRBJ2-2	TGTGCCAGCAGGGGCTACACCGGGGAGCTGTTTTTT	CASRGYTGELFF
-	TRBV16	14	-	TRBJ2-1	TGTGCCAGCAGCCACCCTGGGGGGTATTATGAGCAGTTCTTC	CASSHPGGYYEQFF
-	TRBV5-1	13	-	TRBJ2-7	TGCGCCAGCAGAAAAACGGGTACCTACGAGCAGTACTTC	CASRKTGTYEQYF
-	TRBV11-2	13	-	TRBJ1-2	TGTGCCAGCAGCTTAGAACGGCAGGGAGGCTACACCTTC	CASSLERQGGYTF
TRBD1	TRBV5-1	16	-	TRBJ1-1	TGCGCCAGCAGCCCCAGGACAGGGGGATATAAGGGCGGAGCTTTCTTT	CASSPRTGGYKGGAFF
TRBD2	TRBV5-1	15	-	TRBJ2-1	TGCGCCAGCAGCTCGTCTAGCGGGAGGGTAGATGAGCAGTTCTTC	CASSSSSGRVDEQFF
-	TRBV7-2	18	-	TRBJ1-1	TGTGCCAGCAGCTTAGCGCTGATAGTCGGGGGGCGGTTTCCTGAAGCTTTCTTT	CASSLALIVGGRFPEAFF
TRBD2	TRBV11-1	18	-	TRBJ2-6	TGTGCCAGCAGCTTCCCGCCCCGACTAGCGATAGGGGCCAACGTCCTGACTTTC	CASSFPPRLAIGANVLTF
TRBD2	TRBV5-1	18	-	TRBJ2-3	TGCGCCAGCAGCTTGGGCCTAGCGGGAGCCCTCTTTACAGATACGCAGTATTTT	CASSLGLAGALFTDTQYF
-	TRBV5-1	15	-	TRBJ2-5	TGCGCCAGCAGCCAGGGACACTCTAACCAAGAGACCCAGTACTTC	CASSQGHSNQETQYF
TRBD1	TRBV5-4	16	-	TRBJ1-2	TGTGCCAGCTGCCAATACAGGGGGTTAGCGCACTATGGCTACACCTTC	CASCQYRGLAHYGYTF
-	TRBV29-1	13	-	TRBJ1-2	TGCAGCGCAGAAGGGGGAAGACCCTATGGCTACACCTTC	CSAEGGRPYGYTF
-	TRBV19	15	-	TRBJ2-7	TGTGCCAGTCGGACTCTCGGGCTAGGTGGACTCGAGCAGTACTTC	CASRTLGLGGLEQYF
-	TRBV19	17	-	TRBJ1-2	TGTGCCAGTAGTATAAAGGGAACCGGGGGGTCAAACTATGGCTACACCTTC	CASSIKGTGGSNYGYTF
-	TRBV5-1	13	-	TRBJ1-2	TGCGCCAGCAGCTTGGGCAGGGGATATAACTACACCTTC	CASSLGRGYNYTF
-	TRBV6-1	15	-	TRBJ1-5	TGTGCCAGCGTACGCTCAGGGGCGGGCAATCAGCCCCAGCATTTT	CASVRSGAGNQPQHF
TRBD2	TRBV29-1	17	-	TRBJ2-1	TGCAGCGTTGCGCAGCTAGCGGGAGGTTCTATCTACAATGAGCAGTTCTTC	CSVAQLAGGSIYNEQFF
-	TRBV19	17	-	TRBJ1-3	TGTGCCAGTAGTATGTTTCGACAGTCCTCCTCTGGAAACACCATATATTTT	CASSMFRQSSSGNTIYF
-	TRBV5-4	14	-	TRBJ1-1	TGTGCCAGCAGCGGGCGGGTCGGATTCACTGAAGCTTTCTTT	CASSGRVGFTEAFF
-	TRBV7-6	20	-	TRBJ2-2	TGTGCCAGCAGCTTACGGAAGGAAGGACTGCTGAAAGCGAACACCGGGGAGCTGTTTTTT	CASSLRKEGLLKANTGELFF
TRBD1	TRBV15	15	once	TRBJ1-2	TGTGCCACCAGCCTCCGGGACAGGGGAAACTATGGCTACACCTTC	CATSLRDRGNYGYTF
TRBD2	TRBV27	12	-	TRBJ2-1	TGTACCTTTAGCGGGAGCCTGGATGAGCAGTTCTTC	CTFSGSLDEQFF
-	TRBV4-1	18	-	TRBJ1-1	TGCGCCAGCAGCTCGCGATTAAGCGGCAGGACAGTGAACACTGAAGCTTTCTTT	CASSSRLSGRTVNTEAFF
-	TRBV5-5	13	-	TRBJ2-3	TGTGCCAGCGGAGATATTAGAGCAGATACGCAGTATTTT	CASGDIRADTQYF
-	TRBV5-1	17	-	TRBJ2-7	TGCGCCAGCAGCTGGGGCACGGGACAAACTAGCTCCTACGAGCAGTACTTC	CASSWGTGQTSSYEQYF
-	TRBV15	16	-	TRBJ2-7	TGTGCCACCAGCAGAGCCCCTAAATCGACTCTCTACGAGCAGTACTTC	CATSRAPKSTLYEQYF
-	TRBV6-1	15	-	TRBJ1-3	TGTGCCAGCAGTCCCGGGGGGGGCTCTGGAAACACCATATATTTT	CASSPGGGSGNTIYF
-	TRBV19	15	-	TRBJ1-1	TGTGCCAGTAGTATAGGGGGCGCCGGGAACACTGAAGCTTTCTTT	CASSIGGAGNTEAFF
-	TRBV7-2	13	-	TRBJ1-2	TGTGCCAGCAGCTACTACAGGGAAGTACGCTACACCTTC	CASSYYREVRYTF
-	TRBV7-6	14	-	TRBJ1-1	TGTGCCAGCAGCTTAACCAGGGTTAGGGCTGAAGCTTTCTTT	CASSLTRVRAEAFF